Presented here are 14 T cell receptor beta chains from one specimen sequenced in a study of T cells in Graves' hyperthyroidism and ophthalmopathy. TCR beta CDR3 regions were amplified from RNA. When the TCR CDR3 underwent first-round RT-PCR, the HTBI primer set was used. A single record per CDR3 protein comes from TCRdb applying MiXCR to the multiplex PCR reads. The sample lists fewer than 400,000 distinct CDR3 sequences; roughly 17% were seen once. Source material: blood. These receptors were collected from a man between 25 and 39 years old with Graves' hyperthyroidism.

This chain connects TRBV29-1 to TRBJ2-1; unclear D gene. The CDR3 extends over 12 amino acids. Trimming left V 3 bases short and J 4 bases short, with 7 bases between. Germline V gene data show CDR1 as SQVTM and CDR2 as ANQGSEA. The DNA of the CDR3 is TGCAGCGTTGAGGCCCTTTACAATGAGCAGTTCTTC. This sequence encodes CSVEALYNEQFF.

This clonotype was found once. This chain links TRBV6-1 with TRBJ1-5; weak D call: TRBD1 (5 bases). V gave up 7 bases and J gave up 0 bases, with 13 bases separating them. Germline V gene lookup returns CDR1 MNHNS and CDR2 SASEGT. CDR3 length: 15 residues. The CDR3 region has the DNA TGTGCCAGCACCTTGGGGCGGTATAGCAATCAGCCCCAGCATTTT. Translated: CASTLGRYSNQPQHF.

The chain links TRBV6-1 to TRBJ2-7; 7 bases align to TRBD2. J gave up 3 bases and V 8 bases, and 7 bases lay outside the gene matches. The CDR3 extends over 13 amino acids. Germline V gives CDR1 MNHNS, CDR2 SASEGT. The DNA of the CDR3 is TGTGCCAGCGCTGGCCTAGCGGACTACGAGCAGTACTTC. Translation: CASAGLADYEQYF.

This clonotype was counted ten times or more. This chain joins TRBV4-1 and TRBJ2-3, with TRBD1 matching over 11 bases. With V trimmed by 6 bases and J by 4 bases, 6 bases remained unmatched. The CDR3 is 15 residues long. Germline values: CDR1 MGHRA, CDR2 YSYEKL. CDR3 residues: CASRLLGQGADTQYF. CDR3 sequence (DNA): TGCGCCAGCAGACTACTGGGACAGGGGGCAGATACGCAGTATTTT.

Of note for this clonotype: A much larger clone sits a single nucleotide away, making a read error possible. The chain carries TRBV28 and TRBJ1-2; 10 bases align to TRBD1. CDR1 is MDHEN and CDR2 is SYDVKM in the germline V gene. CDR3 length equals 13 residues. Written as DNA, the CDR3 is TGTGCCAGCGGTTTGGGGGACAGGGGTGGCTACACCTTC. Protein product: CASGLGDRGGYTF.

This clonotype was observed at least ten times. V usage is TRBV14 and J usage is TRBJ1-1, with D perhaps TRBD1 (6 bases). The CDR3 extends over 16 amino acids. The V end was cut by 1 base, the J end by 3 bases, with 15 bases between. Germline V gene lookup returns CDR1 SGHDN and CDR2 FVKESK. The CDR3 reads CASSQGGGGRYTEAFF. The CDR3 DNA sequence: TGTGCCAGCAGCCAAGGTGGAGGGGGGAGGTACACTGAAGCTTTCTTT. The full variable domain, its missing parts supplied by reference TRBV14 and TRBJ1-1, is EAGVTQFPSHSVIEKGQTVTLRCDPISGHDNLYWYRRVMGKEIKFLLHFVKESKQDESGMPNNRFLAERTGGTYSTLKVQPAELEDSGVYFCASSQGGGGRYTEAFFGQGTRLTVV.

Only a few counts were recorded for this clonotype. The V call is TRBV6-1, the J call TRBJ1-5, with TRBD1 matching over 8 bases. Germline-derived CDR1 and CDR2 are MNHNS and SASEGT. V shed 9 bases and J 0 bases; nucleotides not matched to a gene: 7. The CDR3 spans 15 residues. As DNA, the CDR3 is TGTGCCAGGAGGACAGGGATTAATAGCAATCAGCCCCAGCATTTT. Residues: CARRTGINSNQPQHF.

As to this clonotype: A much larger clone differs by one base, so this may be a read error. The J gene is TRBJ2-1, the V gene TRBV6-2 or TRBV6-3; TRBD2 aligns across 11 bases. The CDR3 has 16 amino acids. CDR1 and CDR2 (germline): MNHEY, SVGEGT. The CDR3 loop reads CASRRTSGSSYNKQFF. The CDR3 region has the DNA TGTGCCAGCAGACGAACTAGCGGGAGCTCCTACAATAAGCAGTTCTTC.

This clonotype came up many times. CDR3 DNA: TGCAGTGCTACGGGGCCGGACGGACTAGCGGGGGAATCCTACAATGAGCAGTTCTTC. Protein product: CSATGPDGLAGESYNEQFF. The chain is built from TRBV20-1 and TRBJ2-1, with TRBD2 identical over 13 bases. V was pared by 4 bases and J by 1 base, with 13 bases of the junction left unmatched. In germline, CDR1 is DFQATT, CDR2 SNEGSKA (reference sequence). The CDR3 runs to 19 residues.

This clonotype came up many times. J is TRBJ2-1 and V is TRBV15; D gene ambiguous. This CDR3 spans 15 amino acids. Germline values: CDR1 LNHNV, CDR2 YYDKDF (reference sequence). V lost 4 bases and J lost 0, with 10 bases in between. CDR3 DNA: TGTGCCACCAGCACCGACACCTTCTCCTACAATGAGCAGTTCTTC. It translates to CATSTDTFSYNEQFF.

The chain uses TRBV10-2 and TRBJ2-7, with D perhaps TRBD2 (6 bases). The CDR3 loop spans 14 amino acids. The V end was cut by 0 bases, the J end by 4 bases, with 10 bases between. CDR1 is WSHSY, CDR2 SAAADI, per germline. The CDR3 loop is CASSESTGGYEQYF. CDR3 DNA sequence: TGCGCCAGCAGTGAGTCGACTGGGGGGTACGAGCAGTACTTC.

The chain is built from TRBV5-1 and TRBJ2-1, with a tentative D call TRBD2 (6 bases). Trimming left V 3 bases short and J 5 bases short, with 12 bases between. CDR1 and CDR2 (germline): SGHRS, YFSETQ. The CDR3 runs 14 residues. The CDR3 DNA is TGCGCCAGCAGCTGGGGGGACTCTGACAATGAGCAGTTCTTC. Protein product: CASSWGDSDNEQFF.

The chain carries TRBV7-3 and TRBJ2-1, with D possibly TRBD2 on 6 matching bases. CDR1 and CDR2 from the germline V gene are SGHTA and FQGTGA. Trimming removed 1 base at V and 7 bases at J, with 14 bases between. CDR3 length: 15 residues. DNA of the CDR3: TGTGCCAGCAGCTTAAGTCGCGGGATAGGTAATGAGCAGTTCTTC. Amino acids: CASSLSRGIGNEQFF.

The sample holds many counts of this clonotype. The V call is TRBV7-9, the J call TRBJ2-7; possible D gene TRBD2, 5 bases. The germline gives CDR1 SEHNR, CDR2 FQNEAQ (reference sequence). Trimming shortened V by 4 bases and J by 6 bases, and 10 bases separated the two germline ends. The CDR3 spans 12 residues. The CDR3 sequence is CASSSGLSEQYF. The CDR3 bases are TGTGCCAGCAGCTCCGGACTCAGCGAGCAGTACTTC. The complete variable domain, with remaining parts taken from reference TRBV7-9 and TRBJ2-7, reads DTGVSQNPRHKITKRGQNVTFRCDPISEHNRLYWYRQTLGQGPEFLTYFQNEAQLEKSRLLSDRFSAERPKGSFSTLEIQRTEQGDSAMYLCASSSGLSEQYFGPGTRLTVT.